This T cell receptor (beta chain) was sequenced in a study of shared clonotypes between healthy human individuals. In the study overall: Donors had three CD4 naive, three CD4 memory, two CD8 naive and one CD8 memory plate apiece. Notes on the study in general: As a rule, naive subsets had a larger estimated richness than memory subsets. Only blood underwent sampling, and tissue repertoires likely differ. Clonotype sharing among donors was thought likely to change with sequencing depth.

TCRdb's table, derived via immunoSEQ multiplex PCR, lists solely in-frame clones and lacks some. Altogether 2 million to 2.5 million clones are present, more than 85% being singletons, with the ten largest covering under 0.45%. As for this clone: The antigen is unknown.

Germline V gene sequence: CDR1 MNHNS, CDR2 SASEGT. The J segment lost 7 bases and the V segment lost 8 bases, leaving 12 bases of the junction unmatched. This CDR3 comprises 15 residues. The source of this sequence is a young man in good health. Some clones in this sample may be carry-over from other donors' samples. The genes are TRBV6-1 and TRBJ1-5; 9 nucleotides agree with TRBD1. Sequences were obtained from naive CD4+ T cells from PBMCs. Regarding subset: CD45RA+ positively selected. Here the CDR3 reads CASGDPGQGLQPQHF. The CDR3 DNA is TGTGCCAGCGGGGATCCGGGACAGGGACTCCAGCCCCAGCATTTT.